Detailed here is one T cell receptor beta chain. No antigen is known for it. No qualities accompany the bases; no much larger clone lies one base away. The source of the sample is a study of T-cell reconstitution after alpha-beta-depleted transplantation in children (dated by TCRdb to about 2016). General notes on the study: Using TCR repertoire profiling, the study quantitatively followed how T-cell immune reconstitution unfolded in children after TCRalphabeta/CD19-depleted allogeneic hematopoietic cell transplantation.

Libraries were prepared through PCR. TCRdb lists the instrument as Illumina HiSeq 2500. TCR library preparation used molecular barcoding, with unique molecular identifiers applied to normalize quantification of the TCRbeta repertoire. TCRdb reanalyzed the raw reads on its own, using fastp at Q25 for trimming and MiXCR for clone calling, and kept in-frame beta chains. Each record represents a unique CDR3 protein, reported with the most common genes and DNA among its rows. The sample table shows 500,000 or so distinct CDR3 sequences, and 32% are seen once. More than 2% of the sample is held by the ten biggest clonotypes. The clonotype originates from a human donor who donated a stem cell graft to a child with aplastic anemia. The source material was PBMCs from the stem cell graft donor, sampled from the stem cell graft.

The CDR3 loop reads CASSEPGTGGYEQYF. At the DNA level, the sequence is TGTGCCAGCAGTGAGCCCGGGACAGGGGGCTACGAGCAGTACTTC. The chain links TRBV6-1 with TRBJ2-7; 11 central nucleotides agree with TRBD1. Reading the germline V gene gives CDR1 MNHNS and CDR2 SASEGT. Trimming takes 3 bases off V and 3 bases off J; junction bases not matched to a gene: 4. From cysteine to phenylalanine, the CDR3 is 15 amino acids long. CDR3 DNA is the only sequence kept; it has 45 bases, read in frame from the first base.